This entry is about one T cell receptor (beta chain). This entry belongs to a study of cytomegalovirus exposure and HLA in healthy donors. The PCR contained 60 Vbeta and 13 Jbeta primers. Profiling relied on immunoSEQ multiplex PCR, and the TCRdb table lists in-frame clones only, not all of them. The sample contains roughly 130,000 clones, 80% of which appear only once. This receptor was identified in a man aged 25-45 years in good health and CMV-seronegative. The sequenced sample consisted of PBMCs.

CDR3 in DNA: TGTGCCAGCAGTTACGGGCAGGGCCTCCGCGAGCAGTACTTC. Protein: CASSYGQGLREQYF. The V call is TRBV6-5, the J call TRBJ2-7; the D gene is possibly TRBD1 (5 bases). V was cut by 2 bases and J by 6 bases, with 14 bases left in between. CDR1 is MNHEY and CDR2 is SVGAGI in the germline V gene. This CDR3 region has 14 residues.